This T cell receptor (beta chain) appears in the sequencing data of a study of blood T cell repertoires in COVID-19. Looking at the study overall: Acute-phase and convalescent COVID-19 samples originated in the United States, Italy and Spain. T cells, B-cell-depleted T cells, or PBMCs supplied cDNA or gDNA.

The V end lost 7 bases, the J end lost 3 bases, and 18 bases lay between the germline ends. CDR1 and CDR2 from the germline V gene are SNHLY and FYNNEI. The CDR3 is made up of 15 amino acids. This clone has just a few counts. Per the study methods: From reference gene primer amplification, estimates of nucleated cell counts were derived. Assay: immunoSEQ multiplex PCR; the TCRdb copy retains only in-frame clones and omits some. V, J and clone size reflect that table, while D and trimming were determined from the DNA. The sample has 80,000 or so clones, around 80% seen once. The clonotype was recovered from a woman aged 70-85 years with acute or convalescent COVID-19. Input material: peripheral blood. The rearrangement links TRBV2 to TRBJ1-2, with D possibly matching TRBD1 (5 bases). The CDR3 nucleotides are TGTGCCAGCACCCTAAGTGGGCAGGGTCACTATGGCTACACCTTC. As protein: CASTLSGQGHYGYTF.